This TCR beta chain was sequenced for a study of early T cells in non-severe SARS-CoV-2 infection. This clonotype was observed many times. The TCR library protocol was used to attach unique molecular identifiers. These identifiers were attached to individual cDNA molecules. TCRdb processed the 5' RACE reads anew with MiXCR; each CDR3 protein has one entry. The repertoire holds under 85,000 distinct CDR3 sequences, approximately 5% seen once, with under 8% in the top ten. The source of this sequence is an adult who was a healthcare worker with PCR-confirmed SARS-CoV-2 infection or an uninfected control (not recorded which). Sequences were derived from whole blood, sampled at baseline.

CDR3 in DNA: TGTGCCAGTAGTGTACAGGGAGGTAATCAGCCCCAGCATTTT. It encodes CASSVQGGNQPQHF. The V and J genes are TRBV19 and TRBJ1-5, with a weak D call TRBD1 (6 bases). The CDR3 loop spans 14 amino acids. Trimming shortened V by 5 bases and J by 4 bases, and 12 bases separated the two germline ends. Germline-derived CDR1 and CDR2 are LNHDA and SQIVND (reference sequence).